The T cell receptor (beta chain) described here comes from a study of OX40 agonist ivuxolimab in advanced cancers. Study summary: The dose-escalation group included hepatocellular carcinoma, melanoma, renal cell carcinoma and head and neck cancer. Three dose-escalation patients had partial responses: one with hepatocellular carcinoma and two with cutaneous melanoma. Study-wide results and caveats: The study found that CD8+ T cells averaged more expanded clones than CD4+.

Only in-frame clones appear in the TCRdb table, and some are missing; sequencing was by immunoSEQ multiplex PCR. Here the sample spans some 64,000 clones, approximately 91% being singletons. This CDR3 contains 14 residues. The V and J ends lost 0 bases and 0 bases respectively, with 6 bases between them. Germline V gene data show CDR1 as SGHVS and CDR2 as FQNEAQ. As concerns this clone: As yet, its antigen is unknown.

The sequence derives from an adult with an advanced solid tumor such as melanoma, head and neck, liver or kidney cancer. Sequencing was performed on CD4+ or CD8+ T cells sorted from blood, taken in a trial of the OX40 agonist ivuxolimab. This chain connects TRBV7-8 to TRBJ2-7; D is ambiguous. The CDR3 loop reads CASSLAQASYEQYF. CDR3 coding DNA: TGTGCCAGCAGCTTAGCGCAGGCCTCCTACGAGCAGTACTTC.